The source of this T cell receptor beta chain is a study of regulatory T cells in long-lasting Graves disease. Study results and limitations: Rather than thyroid tissue, only peripheral blood underwent study.

Regarding time point: newly diagnosed GD, antithyroid drugs for less than 3 months. Generation of the TCR library employed RNA extracted from PBMCs. HTBI primers from iRepertoire and Arm-PCR of CDR3 regions yielded the TCR beta libraries. Authors' processing steps: Across the samples, identification revealed fewer than 75 TRBV and roughly 13 TRBJ segments. TCRdb reprocessed the multiplex PCR reads with MiXCR, giving one entry per CDR3 protein. The V and J calls and clone size are TCRdb's, not the authors'. The sample shows about 530,000 distinct CDR3 sequences, about 15% of them seen only once. Germline V gene sequence: CDR1 SGHTA, CDR2 FQGTGA. Between the trimmed V and J ends, which lost 7 bases and 0 bases, there was a span of 15 bases. The CDR3 is 15 residues long. On this clonotype: The antigen is not known. Since a much larger clone is just one base distant, this may be a read error. Here the CDR3 omits its conserved ending phenylalanine or tryptophan, so a read error is the likely source.

These data are also associated with another study on T cells in Graves' hyperthyroidism and ophthalmopathy.

The sequencing used peripheral blood mononuclear cells (PBMCs), collected at new diagnosis, from a patient treated with antithyroid drugs. The receptor was isolated from a middle-aged woman with Graves disease. J is TRBJ1-1 and V is TRBV7-3; possibly TRBD1 for D (5 bases). The CDR3, as DNA: TGTGCCAGCAACCGGGGCGCCCTCATGAACACTGAAGCTTTCTCT. As protein: CASNRGALMNTEAFS.